This T cell receptor beta chain was recorded in a study of regulatory T cells in long-lasting Graves disease. Findings and caveats of the study: Segments TRBV28, TRBJ1-2 and TRBJ2-5 showed preferential usage in persistent disease.

Turning to this clonotype: The antigen remains undetermined.

The CDR3 runs to 13 residues. Trimming took 7 bases from V and 1 from J, leaving 13 bases between them. CDR1 is SQVTM and CDR2 is ANQGSEA in the germline V gene. Building of the TCR beta libraries involved iRepertoire HTBI primers and Arm-PCR of CDR3 regions. One entry per CDR3 protein results from TCRdb running MiXCR on the multiplex PCR reads. The sample lists roughly 450,000 distinct CDR3 sequences, around 21% occurring once. The time point: persistent/refractory GD, antithyroid drugs over 5 years with positive TRAb. PBMC-extracted RNA yielded the TCR library. The sequences come from peripheral blood mononuclear cells (PBMCs), collected when the disease was refractory, from a patient treated with antithyroid drugs. The receptor was isolated from a female donor with Graves disease. V usage is TRBV29-1 and J usage is TRBJ1-1, with D possibly matching TRBD1 (5 bases). The CDR3 region has the DNA TGCAGCGGAAAGGACGGACAGAACACTGAAGCTTTCTTT. Residues: CSGKDGQNTEAFF.